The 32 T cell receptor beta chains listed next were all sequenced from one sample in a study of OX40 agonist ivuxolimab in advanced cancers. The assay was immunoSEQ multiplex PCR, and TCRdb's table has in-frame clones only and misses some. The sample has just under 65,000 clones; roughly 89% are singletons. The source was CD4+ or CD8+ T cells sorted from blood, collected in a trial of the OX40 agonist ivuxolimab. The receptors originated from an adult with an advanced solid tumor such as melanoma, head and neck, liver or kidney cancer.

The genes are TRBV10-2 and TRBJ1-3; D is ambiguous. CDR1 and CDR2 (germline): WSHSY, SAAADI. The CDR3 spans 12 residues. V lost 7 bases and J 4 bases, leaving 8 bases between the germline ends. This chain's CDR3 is CASKQSGNTIYF. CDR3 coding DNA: TGCGCCAGCAAACAAAGCGGAAACACCATATATTTT.

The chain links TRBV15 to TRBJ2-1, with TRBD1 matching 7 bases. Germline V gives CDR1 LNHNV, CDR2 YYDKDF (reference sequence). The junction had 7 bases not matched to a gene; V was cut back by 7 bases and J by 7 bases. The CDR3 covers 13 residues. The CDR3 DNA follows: TGTGCCACCAAACAGGGGACCGGAAATGAGCAGTTCTTC. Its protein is CATKQGTGNEQFF.

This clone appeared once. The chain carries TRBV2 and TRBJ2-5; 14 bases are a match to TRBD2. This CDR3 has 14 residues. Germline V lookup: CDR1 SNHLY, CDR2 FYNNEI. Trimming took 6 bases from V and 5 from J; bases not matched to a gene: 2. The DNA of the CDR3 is TGTGCCAGCAGGAGGACTAGCGGGAGGGAGACCCAGTACTTC. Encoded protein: CASRRTSGRETQYF.

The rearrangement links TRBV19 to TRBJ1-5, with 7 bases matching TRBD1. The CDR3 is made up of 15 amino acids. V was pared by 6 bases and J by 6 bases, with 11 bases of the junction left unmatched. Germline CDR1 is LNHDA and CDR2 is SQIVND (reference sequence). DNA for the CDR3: TGTGCCAGTAGCCCCAGGACAGGTTTTGGTCAGCCCCAGCATTTT. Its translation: CASSPRTGFGQPQHF. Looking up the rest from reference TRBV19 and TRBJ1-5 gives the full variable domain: DGGITQSPKYLFRKEGQNVTLSCEQNLNHDAMYWYRQDPGQGLRLIYYSQIVNDFQKGDIAEGYSVSREKKESFPLTVTSAQKNPTAFYLCASSPRTGFGQPQHFGDGTRLSIL.

CDR3 in DNA: TGTGCCAGCAGCCCGACAGGGTTGGGAGAGACCCAGTACTTC. Protein: CASSPTGLGETQYF. V is TRBV2 and J is TRBJ2-5; 7 bases fit TRBD1. Germline-derived CDR1 and CDR2 are SNHLY and FYNNEI. CDR3 length equals 14 residues. V lost 6 bases, J lost 4 bases, and 8 bases stayed unmatched.

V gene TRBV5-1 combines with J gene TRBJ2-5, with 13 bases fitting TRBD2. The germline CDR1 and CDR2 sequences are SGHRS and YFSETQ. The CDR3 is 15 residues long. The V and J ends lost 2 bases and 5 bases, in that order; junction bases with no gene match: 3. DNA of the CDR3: TGCGCCAGCAGCTTACTAGCGGGAGGGCCTGAGACCCAGTACTTC. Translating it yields CASSLLAGGPETQYF.

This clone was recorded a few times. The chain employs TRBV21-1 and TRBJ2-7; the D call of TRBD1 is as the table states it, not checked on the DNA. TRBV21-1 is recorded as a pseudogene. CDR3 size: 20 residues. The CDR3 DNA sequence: TGTGCCAGCAGCAGATCCGAAAGCGCCGTTACAGGGGACCTCTCCTACGAGCAGTACTTC. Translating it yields CASSRSESAVTGDLSYEQYF.

In nucleotides, the CDR3 is TGTGCCAGCACTCTCCCAAGGGGGGGACAGTACTTC. Its translation: CASTLPRGGQYF. J is TRBJ2-7 and V is TRBV2; weak D call: TRBD2 (7 bases). Germline-derived CDR1 and CDR2 are SNHLY and FYNNEI. The length of the CDR3 is 12 residues. The ends were cut back, 7 bases at V and 10 bases at J, with 17 bases in the middle.

As DNA, the CDR3 is TGTGCCAGCAGCTTGGGGCAGGACCTATATGGCTACACCTTC. It codes for CASSLGQDLYGYTF. The chain has TRBV5-8 and TRBJ1-2, with D unclear. Per the germline V gene, CDR1 is SGHTS and CDR2 is YDEGEE. This CDR3 is 14 amino acids long. Trimming cost V 0 bases and J 5 bases, with 11 bases left between them.

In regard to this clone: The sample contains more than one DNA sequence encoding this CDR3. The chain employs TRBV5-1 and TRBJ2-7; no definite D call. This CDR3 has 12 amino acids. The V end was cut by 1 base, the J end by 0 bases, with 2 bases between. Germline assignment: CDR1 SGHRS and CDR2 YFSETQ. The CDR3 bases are TGCGCCAGCAGCTTGACCTCCTACGAGCAGTACTTC. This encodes CASSLTSYEQYF.

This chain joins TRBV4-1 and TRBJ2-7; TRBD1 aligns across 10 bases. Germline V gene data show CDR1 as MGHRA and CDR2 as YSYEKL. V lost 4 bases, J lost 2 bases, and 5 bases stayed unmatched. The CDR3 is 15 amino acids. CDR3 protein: CASSRAGTGAYEQYF. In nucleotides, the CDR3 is TGCGCCAGCAGCCGGGCCGGGACAGGGGCCTACGAGCAGTACTTC.

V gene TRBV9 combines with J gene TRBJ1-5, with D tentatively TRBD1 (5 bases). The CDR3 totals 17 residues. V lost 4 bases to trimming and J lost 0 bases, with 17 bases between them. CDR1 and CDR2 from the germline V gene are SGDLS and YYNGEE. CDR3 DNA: TGTGCCAGCAGCCCGGGCGGGGCATACGGTAGCAATCAGCCCCAGCATTTT. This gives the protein CASSPGGAYGSNQPQHF.

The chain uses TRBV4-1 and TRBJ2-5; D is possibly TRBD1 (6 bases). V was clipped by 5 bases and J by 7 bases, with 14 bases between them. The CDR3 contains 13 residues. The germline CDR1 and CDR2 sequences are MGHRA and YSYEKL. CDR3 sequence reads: CASSSQGFPTQYF. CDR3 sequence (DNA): TGCGCCAGCAGCTCGCAGGGGTTCCCGACCCAGTACTTC.

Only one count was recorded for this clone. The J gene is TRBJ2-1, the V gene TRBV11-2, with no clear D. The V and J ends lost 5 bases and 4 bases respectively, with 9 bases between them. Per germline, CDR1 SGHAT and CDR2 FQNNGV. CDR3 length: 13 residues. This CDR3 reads CASSPLGYNEQFF. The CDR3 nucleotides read TGTGCCAGCAGCCCCCTGGGGTACAATGAGCAGTTCTTC.

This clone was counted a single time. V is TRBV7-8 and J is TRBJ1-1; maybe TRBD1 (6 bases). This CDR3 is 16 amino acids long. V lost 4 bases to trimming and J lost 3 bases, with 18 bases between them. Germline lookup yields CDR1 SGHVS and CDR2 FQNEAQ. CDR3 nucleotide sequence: TGTGCCAGCAGCTCAAGGCGGGGGGCGAGGTACACTGAAGCTTTCTTT. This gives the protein CASSSRRGARYTEAFF.

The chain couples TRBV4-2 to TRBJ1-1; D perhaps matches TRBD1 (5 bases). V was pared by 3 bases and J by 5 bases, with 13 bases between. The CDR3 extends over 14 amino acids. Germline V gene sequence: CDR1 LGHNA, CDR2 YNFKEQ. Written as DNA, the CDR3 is TGTGCCAGCAGCCAGGAGGCAGGGAGGACTGAAGCTTTCTTT. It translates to CASSQEAGRTEAFF.

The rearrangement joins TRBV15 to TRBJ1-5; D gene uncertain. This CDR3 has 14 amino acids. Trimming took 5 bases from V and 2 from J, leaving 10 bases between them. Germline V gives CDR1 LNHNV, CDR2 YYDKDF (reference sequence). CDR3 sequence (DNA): TGTGCCACCAGCTTGAGGGTTGGCAATCAGCCCCAGCATTTT. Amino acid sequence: CATSLRVGNQPQHF.

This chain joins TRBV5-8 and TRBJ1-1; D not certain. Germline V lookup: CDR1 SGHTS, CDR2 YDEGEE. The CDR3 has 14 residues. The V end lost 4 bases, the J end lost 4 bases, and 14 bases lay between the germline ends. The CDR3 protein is CASSVGLRTTEAFF. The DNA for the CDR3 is TGTGCCAGCAGCGTGGGTCTAAGGACCACTGAAGCTTTCTTT. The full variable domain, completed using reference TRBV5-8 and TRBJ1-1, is EAGVTQSPTHLIKTRGQQATLRCSPISGHTSVYWYQQALGLGLQFLLWYDEGEERNRGNFPPRFSGRQFPNYSSELNVNALELEDSALYLCASSVGLRTTEAFFGQGTRLTVV.

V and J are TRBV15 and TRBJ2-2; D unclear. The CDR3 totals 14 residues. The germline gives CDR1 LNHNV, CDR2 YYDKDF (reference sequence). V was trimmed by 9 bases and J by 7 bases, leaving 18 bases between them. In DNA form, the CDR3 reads TGTGCCACTTCTCTCGGGCATGTTATCGGGGAGCTGTTTTTT. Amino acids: CATSLGHVIGELFF.

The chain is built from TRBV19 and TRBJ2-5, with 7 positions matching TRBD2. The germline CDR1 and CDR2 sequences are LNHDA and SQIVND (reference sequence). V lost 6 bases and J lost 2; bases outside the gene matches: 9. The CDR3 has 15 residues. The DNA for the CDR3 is TGTGCCAGTAGCTGGGGAGGGCCCTCACAAGAGACCCAGTACTTC. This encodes CASSWGGPSQETQYF.

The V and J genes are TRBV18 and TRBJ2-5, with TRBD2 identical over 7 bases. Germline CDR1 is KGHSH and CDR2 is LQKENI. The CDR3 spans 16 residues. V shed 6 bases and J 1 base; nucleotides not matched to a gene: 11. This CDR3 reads CASSARGGRTQETQYF. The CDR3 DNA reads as TGTGCCAGCTCCGCCCGCGGCGGGAGAACCCAAGAGACCCAGTACTTC.

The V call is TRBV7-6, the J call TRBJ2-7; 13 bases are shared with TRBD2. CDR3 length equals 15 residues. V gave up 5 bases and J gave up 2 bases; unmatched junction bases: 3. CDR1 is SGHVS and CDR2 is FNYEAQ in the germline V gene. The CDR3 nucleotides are TGTGCCAGCAGCGCCGGGACTAGCGGGACCTACGAGCAGTACTTC. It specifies CASSAGTSGTYEQYF.

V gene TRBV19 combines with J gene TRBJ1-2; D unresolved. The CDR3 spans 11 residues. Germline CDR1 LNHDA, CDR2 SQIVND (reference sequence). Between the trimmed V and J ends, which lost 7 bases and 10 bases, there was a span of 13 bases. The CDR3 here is CASTSRIDYTF. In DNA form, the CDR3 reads TGTGCCAGTACTTCGAGGATAGACTACACCTTC.

CDR3 nucleotide sequence: TGTGCCAGCAGCGGGGTTTATGGCACTGAAGCTTTCTTT. This translates into CASSGVYGTEAFF. The V gene is TRBV28, the J gene TRBJ1-1, with D hard to call. The CDR3 covers 13 residues. Per the germline V gene, CDR1 is MDHEN and CDR2 is SYDVKM. The V and J ends lost 6 bases and 4 bases respectively, with 12 bases between them.

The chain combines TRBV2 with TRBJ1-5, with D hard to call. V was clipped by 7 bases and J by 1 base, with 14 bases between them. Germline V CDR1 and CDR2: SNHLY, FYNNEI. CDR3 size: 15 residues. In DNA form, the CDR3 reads TGTGCCAGCACCACCCATCAGGAGAGCAATCAGCCCCAGCATTTT. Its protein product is CASTTHQESNQPQHF.

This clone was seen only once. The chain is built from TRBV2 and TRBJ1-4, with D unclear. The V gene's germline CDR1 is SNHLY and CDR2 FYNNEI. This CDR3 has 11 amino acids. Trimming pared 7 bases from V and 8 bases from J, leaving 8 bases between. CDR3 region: CASTEGEKLFF. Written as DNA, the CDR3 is TGTGCCAGCACCGAAGGGGAAAAACTGTTTTTT.

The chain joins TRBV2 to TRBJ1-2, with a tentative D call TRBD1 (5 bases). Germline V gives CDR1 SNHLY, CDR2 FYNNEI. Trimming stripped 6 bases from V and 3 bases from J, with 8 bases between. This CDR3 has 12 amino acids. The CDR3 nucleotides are TGTGCCAGCAGGGGGGGAGACTATGGCTACACCTTC. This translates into CASRGGDYGYTF.

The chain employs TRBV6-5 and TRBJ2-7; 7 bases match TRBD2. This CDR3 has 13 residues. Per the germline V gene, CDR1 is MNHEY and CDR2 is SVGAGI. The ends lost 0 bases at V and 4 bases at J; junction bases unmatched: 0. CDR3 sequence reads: CASSYSGRYEQYF. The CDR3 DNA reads TGTGCCAGCAGTTACTCCGGGAGGTACGAGCAGTACTTC.

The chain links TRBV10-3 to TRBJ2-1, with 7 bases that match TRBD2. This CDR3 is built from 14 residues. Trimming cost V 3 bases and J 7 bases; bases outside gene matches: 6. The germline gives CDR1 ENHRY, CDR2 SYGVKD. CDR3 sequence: CAISDRQRGNEQFF. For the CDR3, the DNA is TGTGCCATCAGTGATAGGCAGCGGGGAAATGAGCAGTTCTTC.

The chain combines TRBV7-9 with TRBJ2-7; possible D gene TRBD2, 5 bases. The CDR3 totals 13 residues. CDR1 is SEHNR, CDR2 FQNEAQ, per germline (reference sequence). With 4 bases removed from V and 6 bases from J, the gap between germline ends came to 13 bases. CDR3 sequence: CASSSQSGSEQYF. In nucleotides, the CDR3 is TGTGCCAGCAGCTCCCAGTCGGGGAGCGAGCAGTACTTC. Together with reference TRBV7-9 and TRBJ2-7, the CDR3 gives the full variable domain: DTGVSQNPRHKITKRGQNVTFRCDPISEHNRLYWYRQTLGQGPEFLTYFQNEAQLEKSRLLSDRFSAERPKGSFSTLEIQRTEQGDSAMYLCASSSQSGSEQYFGPGTRLTVT.

The DNA for the CDR3 is TGTGCCAGCAGCCCCGCGTGGGCAGGGCGGAGCTCTGGGGCCAACGTCCTGACTTTC. This codes for CASSPAWAGRSSGANVLTF. The V and J genes are TRBV5-6 and TRBJ2-6; a possible D gene is TRBD1 (5 bases). The CDR3 runs 19 residues. Germline-derived CDR1 and CDR2 are SGHDT and YYEEEE. The germline V and J ends were trimmed by 4 bases and 0 bases, with 20 bases remaining between them.

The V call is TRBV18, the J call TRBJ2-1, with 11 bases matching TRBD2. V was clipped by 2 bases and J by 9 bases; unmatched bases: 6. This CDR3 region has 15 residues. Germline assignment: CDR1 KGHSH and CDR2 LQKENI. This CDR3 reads CASSPTSGGRGEQFF. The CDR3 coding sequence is TGTGCCAGCTCACCAACTAGCGGGGGCAGGGGTGAGCAGTTCTTC.